This T cell receptor (beta chain) is from a study of cytomegalovirus exposure and HLA in healthy donors. Findings and caveats of the study: According to reports, the classifier identified cytomegalovirus status with high specificity and sensitivity.

The CDR3 extends over 15 amino acids. Germline V gene data show CDR1 as SGHVS and CDR2 as FQNEAQ. The V end was cut by 3 bases, the J end by 2 bases, with 12 bases between. Amplification used 60 Vbeta primers and 13 Jbeta primers. Sequencing used immunoSEQ multiplex PCR; TCRdb keeps in-frame clones, though not all of them. This table holds roughly 50,000 clones. Note on this clone: The antigen is undetermined.

Sequencing used PBMCs. This receptor was identified in a middle-aged woman in good health and CMV-seronegative. The chain recombines TRBV7-8 with TRBJ2-3; TRBD1 is a possible D gene (6 bases). Here the CDR3 reads CASSFGTQYTDTQYF. The CDR3 coding sequence is TGTGCCAGCAGCTTCGGGACACAATACACAGATACGCAGTATTTT.